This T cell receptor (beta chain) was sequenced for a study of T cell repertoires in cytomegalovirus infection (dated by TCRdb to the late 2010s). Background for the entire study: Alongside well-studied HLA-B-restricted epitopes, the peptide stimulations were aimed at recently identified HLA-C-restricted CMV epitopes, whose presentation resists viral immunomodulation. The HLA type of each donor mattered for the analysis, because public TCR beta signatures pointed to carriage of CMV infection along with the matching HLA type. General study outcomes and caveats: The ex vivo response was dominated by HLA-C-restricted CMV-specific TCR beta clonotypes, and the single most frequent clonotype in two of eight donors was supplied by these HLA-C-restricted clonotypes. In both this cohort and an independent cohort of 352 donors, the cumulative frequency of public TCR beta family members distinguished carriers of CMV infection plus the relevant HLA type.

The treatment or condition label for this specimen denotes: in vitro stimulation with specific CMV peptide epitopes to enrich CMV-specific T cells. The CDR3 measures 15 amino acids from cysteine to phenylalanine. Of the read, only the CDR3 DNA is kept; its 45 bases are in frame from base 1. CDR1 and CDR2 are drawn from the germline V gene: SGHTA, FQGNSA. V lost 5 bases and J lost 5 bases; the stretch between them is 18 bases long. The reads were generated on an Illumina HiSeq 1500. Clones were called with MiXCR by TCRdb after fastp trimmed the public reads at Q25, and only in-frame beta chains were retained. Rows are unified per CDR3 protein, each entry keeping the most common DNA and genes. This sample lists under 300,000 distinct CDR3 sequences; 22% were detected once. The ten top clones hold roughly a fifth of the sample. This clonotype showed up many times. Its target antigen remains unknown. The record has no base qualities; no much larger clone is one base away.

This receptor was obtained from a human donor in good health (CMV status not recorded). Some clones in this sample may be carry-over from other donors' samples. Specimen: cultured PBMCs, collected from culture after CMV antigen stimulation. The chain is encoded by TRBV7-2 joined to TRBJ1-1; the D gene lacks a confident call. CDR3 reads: CASSPGGSRRTEAFF. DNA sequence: TGTGCCAGCAGCCCCGGTGGGTCCAGGAGGACTGAAGCTTTCTTT.